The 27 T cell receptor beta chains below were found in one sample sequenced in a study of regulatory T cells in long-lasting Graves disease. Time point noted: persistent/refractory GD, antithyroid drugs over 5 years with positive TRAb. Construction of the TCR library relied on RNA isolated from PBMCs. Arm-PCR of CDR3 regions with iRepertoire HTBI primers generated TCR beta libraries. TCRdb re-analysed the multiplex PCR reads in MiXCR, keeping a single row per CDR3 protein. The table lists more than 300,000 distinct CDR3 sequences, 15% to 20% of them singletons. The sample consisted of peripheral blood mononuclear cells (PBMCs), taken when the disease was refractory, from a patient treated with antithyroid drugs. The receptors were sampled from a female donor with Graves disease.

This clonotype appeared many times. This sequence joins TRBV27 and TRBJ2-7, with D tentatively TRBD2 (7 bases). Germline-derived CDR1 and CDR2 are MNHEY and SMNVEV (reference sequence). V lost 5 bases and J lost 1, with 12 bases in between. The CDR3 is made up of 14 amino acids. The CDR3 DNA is TGTGCCAGCAGTGCCAGGGGAGGGTCCTACGAGCAGTACTTC. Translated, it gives CASSARGGSYEQYF.

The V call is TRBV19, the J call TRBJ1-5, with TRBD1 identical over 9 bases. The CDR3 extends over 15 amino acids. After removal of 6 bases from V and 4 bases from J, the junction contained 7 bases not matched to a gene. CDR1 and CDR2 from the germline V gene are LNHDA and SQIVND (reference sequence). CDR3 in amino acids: CASRAGTGRNQPQHF. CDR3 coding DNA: TGTGCCAGTAGAGCCGGGACAGGGCGGAATCAGCCCCAGCATTTT. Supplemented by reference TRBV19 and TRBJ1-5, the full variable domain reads DGGITQSPKYLFRKEGQNVTLSCEQNLNHDAMYWYRQDPGQGLRLIYYSQIVNDFQKGDIAEGYSVSREKKESFPLTVTSAQKNPTAFYLCASRAGTGRNQPQHFGDGTRLSIL.

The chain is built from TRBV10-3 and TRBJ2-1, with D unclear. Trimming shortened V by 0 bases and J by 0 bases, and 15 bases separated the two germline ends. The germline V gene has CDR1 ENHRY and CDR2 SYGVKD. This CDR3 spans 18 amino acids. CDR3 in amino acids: CAISESNVWPYSYNEQFF. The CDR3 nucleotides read TGTGCCATCAGTGAGTCGAATGTTTGGCCATACTCCTACAATGAGCAGTTCTTC.

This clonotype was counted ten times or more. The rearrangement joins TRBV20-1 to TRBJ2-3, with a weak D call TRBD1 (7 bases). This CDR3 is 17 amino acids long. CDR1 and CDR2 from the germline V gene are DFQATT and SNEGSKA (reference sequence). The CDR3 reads CSTPSAGGISGTDTQYF. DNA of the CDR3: TGCAGCACCCCATCGGCAGGGGGGATCAGCGGCACAGATACGCAGTATTTT.

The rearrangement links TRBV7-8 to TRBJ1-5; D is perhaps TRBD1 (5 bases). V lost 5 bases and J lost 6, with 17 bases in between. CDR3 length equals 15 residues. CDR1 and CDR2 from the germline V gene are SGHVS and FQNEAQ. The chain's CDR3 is CASSIGGTSSQPQHF. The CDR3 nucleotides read TGTGCCAGCAGCATCGGGGGGACCTCAAGTCAGCCCCAGCATTTT.

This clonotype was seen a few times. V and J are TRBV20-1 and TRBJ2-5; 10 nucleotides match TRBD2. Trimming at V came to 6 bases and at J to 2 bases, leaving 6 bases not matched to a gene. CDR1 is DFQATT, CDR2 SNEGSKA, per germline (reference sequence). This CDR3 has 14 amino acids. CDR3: CSARWTSGQETQYF. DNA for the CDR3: TGCAGTGCCAGGTGGACTAGCGGACAAGAGACCCAGTACTTC.

In nucleotides, the CDR3 is TGTGCCAGCAGCAATACAGCGAGGACGGAGACCCAGTACTTC. Translated: CASSNTARTETQYF. This sequence joins TRBV27 and TRBJ2-5; D uncertain. V was pared by 6 bases and J by 5 bases, with 16 bases between. The CDR3 is 14 amino acids. CDR1 and CDR2 (germline): MNHEY, SMNVEV (reference sequence).

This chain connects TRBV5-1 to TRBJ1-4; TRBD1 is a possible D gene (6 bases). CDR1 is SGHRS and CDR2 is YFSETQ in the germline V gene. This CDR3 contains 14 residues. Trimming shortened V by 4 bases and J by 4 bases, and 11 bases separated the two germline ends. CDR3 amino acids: CASSQRGINEKLFF. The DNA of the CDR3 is TGCGCCAGCAGCCAAAGGGGGATTAATGAAAAACTGTTTTTT. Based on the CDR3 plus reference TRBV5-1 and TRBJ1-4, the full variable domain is KAGVTQTPRYLIKTRGQQVTLSCSPISGHRSVSWYQQTPGQGLQFLFEYFSETQRNKGNFPGRFSGRQFSNSRSEMNVSTLELGDSALYLCASSQRGINEKLFFGSGTQLSVL.

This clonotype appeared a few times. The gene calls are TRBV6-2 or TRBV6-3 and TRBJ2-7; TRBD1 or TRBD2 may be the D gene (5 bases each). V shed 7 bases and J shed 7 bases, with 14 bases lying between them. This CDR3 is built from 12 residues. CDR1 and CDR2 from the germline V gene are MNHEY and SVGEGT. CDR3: CASTRAGSEQYF. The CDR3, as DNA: TGTGCCAGCACCCGAGCAGGGAGTGAGCAGTACTTC.

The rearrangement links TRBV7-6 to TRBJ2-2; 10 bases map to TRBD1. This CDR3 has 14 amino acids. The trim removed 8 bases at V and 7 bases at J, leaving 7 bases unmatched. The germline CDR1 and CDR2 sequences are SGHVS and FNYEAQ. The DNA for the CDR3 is TGTGCCAGCGGACAGGGGGTCGGCGGCGGGGAGCTGTTTTTT. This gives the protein CASGQGVGGGELFF. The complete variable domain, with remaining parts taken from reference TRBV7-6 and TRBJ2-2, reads GAGVSQSPRYKVTKRGQDVALRCDPISGHVSLYWYRQALGQGPEFLTYFNYEAQQDKSGLPNDRFSAERPEGSISTLTIQRTEQRDSAMYRCASGQGVGGGELFFGEGSRLTVL.

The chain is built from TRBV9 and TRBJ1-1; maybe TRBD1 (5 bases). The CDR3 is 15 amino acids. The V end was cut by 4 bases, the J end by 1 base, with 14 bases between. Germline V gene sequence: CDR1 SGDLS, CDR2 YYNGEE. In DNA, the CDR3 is TGTGCCAGCAGCTCAACGGGACGGGAGAACACTGAAGCTTTCTTT. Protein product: CASSSTGRENTEAFF.

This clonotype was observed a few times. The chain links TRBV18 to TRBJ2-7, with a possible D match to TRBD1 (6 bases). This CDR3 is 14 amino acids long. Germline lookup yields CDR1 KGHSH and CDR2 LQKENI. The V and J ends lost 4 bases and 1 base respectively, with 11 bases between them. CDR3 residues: CASSLMGQSYEQYF. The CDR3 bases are TGTGCCAGCTCACTTATGGGACAATCCTACGAGCAGTACTTC.

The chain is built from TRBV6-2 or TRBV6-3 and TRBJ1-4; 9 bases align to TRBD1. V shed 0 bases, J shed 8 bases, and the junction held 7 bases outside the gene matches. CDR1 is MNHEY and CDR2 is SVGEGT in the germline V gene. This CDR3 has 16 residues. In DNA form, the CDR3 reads TGTGCCAGCAGTTACTCTTCGGGACAGGGTGGGGAAAAACTGTTTTTT. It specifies CASSYSSGQGGEKLFF.

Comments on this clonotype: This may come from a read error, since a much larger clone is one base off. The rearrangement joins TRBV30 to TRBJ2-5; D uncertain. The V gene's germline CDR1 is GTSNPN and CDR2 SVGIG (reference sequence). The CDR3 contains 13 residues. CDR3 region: CAWSVNFQETQNF. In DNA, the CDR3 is TGTGCCTGGAGTGTCAATTTCCAAGAGACCCAGAACTTC.

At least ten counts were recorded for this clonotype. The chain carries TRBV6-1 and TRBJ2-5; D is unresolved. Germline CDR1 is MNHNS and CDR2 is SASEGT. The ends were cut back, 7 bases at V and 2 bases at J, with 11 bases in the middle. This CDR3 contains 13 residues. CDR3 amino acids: CASTAGPQETQYF. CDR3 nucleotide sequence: TGTGCCAGCACTGCCGGGCCACAAGAGACCCAGTACTTC.

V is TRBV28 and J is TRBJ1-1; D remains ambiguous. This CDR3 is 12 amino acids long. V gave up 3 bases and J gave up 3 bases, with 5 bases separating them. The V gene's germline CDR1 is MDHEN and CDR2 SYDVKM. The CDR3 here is CASSFGDTEAFF. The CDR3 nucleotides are TGTGCCAGCAGTTTTGGAGACACTGAAGCTTTCTTT.

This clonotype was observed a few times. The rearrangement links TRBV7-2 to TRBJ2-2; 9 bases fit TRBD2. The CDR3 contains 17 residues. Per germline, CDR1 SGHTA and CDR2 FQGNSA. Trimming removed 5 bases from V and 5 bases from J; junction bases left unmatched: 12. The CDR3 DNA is TGTGCCAGCAGCCCTATGCTGGCGGGAGGGGGAACCGGGGAGCTGTTTTTT. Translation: CASSPMLAGGGTGELFF. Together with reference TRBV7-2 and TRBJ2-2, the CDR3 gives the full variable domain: GAGVSQSPSNKVTEKGKDVELRCDPISGHTALYWYRQSLGQGLEFLIYFQGNSAPDKSGLPSDRFSAERTGGSVSTLTIQRTQQEDSAVYLCASSPMLAGGGTGELFFGEGSRLTVL.

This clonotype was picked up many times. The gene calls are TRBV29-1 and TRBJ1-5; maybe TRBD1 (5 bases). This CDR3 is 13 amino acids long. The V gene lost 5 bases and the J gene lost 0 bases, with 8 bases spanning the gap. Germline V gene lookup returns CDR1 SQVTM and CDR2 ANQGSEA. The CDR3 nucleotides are TGCAGCGTTCAGGGAGATAGCAATCAGCCCCAGCATTTT. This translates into CSVQGDSNQPQHF.

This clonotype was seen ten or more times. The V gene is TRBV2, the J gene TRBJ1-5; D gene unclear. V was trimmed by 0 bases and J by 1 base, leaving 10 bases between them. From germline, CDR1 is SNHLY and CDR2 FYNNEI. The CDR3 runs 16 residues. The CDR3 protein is CASSEAQTGSNQPQHF. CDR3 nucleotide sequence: TGTGCCAGCAGTGAAGCGCAGACCGGCAGCAATCAGCCCCAGCATTTT.

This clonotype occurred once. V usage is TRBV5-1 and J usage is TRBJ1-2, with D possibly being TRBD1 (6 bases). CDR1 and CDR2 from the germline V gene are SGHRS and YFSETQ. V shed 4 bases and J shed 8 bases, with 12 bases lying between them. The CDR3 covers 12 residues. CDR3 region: CASSVKGGGYTF. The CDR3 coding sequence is TGCGCCAGCAGCGTGAAGGGGGGCGGCTACACCTTC.

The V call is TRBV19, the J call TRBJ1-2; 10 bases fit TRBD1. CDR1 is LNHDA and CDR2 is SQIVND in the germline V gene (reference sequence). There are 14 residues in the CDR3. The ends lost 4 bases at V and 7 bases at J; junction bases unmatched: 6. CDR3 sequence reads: CASSTSGTGAGYTF. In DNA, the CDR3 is TGTGCCAGTAGTACTTCCGGGACAGGGGCTGGCTACACCTTC.

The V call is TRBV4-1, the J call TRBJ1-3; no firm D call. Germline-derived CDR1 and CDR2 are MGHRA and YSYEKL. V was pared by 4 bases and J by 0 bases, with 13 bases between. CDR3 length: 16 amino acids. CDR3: CASSPELRVSGNTIYF. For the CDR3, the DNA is TGCGCCAGCAGCCCTGAGCTCCGCGTCTCTGGAAACACCATATATTTT.

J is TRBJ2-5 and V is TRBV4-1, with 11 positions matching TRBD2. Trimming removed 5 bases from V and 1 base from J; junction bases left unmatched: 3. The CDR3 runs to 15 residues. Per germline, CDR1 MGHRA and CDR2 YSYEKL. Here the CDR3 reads CASSRGTSGQETQYF. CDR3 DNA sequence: TGCGCCAGCAGCAGAGGGACTAGCGGCCAAGAGACCCAGTACTTC.

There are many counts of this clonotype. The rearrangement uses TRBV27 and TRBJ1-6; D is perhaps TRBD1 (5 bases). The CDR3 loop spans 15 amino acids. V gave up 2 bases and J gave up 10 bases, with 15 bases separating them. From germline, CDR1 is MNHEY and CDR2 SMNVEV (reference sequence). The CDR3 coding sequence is TGTGCCAGCAGTTTAGGTCCAGGGAGAGGATCACCCCTCCACTTT. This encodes CASSLGPGRGSPLHF.

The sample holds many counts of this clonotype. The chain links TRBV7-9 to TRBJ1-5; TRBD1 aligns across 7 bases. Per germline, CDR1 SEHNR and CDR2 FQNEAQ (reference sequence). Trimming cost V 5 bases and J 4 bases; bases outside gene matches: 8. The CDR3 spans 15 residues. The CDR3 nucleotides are TGTGCCAGCAGCCCCGGGGACAGCGAGAATCAGCCCCAGCATTTT. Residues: CASSPGDSENQPQHF.

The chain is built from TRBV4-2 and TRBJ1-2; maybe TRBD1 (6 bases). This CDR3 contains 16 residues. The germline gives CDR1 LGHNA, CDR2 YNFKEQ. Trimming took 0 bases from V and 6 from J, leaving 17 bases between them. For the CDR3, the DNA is TGTGCCAGCAGCCAAGATGGCCCTCAGGGGAGTAATGGCTACACCTTC. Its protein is CASSQDGPQGSNGYTF.

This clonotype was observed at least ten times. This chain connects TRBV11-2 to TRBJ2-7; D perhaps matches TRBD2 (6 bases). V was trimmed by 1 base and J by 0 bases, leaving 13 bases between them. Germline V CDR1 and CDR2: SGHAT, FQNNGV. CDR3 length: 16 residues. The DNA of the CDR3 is TGTGCCAGCAGCTTAGTACCGCGGGGAAGCTCCTACGAGCAGTACTTC. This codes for CASSLVPRGSSYEQYF.